This TCR beta chain was captured by sequencing in a study of blood T cell repertoires in COVID-19. Study summary: The United States, Italy and Spain supplied acute and convalescent COVID-19 samples. PBMCs, B-cell-depleted T cells, or T cells were the source of the cDNA or gDNA that made up the material.

In this sample, this clone turned up a few times. Authors' methods: Researchers report that nucleated cell counts were estimated from reference gene primer amplification. Assay: immunoSEQ multiplex PCR; the TCRdb copy retains only in-frame clones and omits some. V and J calls and clone size are as listed in that table; D and trimming were resolved from the DNA. Of 220,000 or so clones listed, around 83% are singletons. V lost 2 bases and J lost 2; bases outside the gene matches: 9. CDR1 and CDR2 (germline): SGHRS, YFSETQ. The CDR3 consists of 17 residues. The source is a man in his forties or fifties who had recovered from COVID-19. The V and J genes are TRBV5-1 and TRBJ1-2; 10 bases agree with TRBD1. The sequencing input was peripheral blood. The CDR3 DNA reads as TGCGCCAGCAGCTTAAGACCCGGGACAGGGGTAAACTATGGCTACACCTTC. The encoded protein is CASSLRPGTGVNYGYTF.